This T cell receptor beta chain emerged from a study of CD8+ T cells in alopecia areata. Study background: Severity scoring for treated patients was based on the percentage of affected scalp area. Study results and limitations: It was observed that many expanded lesional clones persisted in scalp and blood during tofacitinib. Significant decreases in scalp clonality and expanded CD8+ clones followed tofacitinib treatment. Higher clonality and more expanded CD8+ clones appeared in lesional than normal scalp.

Reverse transcription of extracted RNA yielded cDNA, which provided the sequencing template. TCRdb's table, derived via immunoSEQ multiplex PCR, lists solely in-frame clones and lacks some. The sample consists of under 6,500 clones, around 69% of them appearing once. Sample treatment: oral pan-JAK inhibitor, 5-10 mg twice daily. From alopecia areata patients, lesional scalp punch biopsies and peripheral blood were collected. Comment on this clone: The antigen is undetermined.

The CDR3 spans 13 residues. With 4 bases clipped from V and 6 bases from J, the junction kept 3 bases outside the gene matches. Germline CDR1 reads MNHEY; CDR2 reads SMNVEV (reference sequence). The material was skin, obtained at week 24, from a patient treated with tofacitinib. The chain employs TRBV27 and TRBJ1-5, with TRBD1 matching 7 bases. This TCR was sampled from a human donor with alopecia areata. The CDR3 spells CASSYTGVQPQHF. As DNA, the CDR3 is TGTGCCAGCAGTTACACAGGGGTTCAGCCCCAGCATTTT.